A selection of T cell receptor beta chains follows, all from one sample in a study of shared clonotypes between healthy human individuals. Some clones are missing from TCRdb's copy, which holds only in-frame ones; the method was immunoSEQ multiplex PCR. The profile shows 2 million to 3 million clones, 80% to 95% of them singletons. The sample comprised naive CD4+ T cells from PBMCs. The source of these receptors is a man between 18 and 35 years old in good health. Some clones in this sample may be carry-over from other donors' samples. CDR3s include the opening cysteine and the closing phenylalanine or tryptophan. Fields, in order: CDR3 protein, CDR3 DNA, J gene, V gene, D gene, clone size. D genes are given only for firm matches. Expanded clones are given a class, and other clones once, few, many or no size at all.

CASSQAGAANEKLFF TGCGCCAGCAGCCAAGCAGGGGCGGCTAATGAAAAACTGTTTTTT TRBJ1-4 TRBV4-1 - -
CASSQDLRTGGWETQYF TGCGCCAGCAGCCAAGATCTGAGGACAGGGGGCTGGGAGACCCAGTACTTC TRBJ2-5 TRBV4-1 TRBD1 -
CASSVLSESTDTQYF TGTGCCAGCAGCGTATTGAGCGAAAGCACAGATACGCAGTATTTT TRBJ2-3 TRBV9 - -
CASSSLGGAAYEQYF TGTGCCAGCAGCTCCCTAGGGGGAGCTGCGTACGAGCAGTACTTC TRBJ2-7 TRBV7-9 - -
CASSSDPTGVGYTF TGTGCCAGCAGCTCAGACCCAACGGGGGTAGGCTACACCTTC TRBJ1-2 TRBV9 - few
CASSFFGLATMTYEQYF TGTGCCAGCAGCTTCTTTGGACTAGCGACGATGACCTACGAGCAGTACTTC TRBJ2-7 TRBV11-2 TRBD2 -
CASSWGQGLADGYTF TGTGCCAGCAGTTGGGGACAGGGTTTGGCAGATGGCTACACCTTC TRBJ1-2 TRBV2 TRBD1 -
CASSIVAGAYNEQFF TGTGCCAGTAGTATAGTAGCGGGAGCCTACAATGAGCAGTTCTTC TRBJ2-1 TRBV19 TRBD2 once
CASSIKQGGETQYF TGTGCCAGCAGCATTAAGCAGGGAGGTGAGACCCAGTACTTC TRBJ2-5 TRBV5-4 - -
CASSTDRVINQPQHF TGTGCCAGCAGTACGGACAGGGTAATCAATCAGCCCCAGCATTTT TRBJ1-5 TRBV6-7 TRBD1 -
CASSLEVEGNYGYTF TGCGCCAGCAGCTTGGAGGTGGAAGGAAACTATGGCTACACCTTC TRBJ1-2 TRBV5-1 - -
CASRETGFGGEAFF TGTGCCAGCAGAGAGACAGGGTTTGGCGGTGAAGCTTTCTTT TRBJ1-1 TRBV6-5 TRBD1 -
CASSLEGRQGAGEQYF TGCGCCAGCAGCTTGGAGGGTAGACAGGGAGCGGGTGAGCAGTACTTC TRBJ2-7 TRBV5-1 - -
CASSFGTDGSGELFF TGTGCCAGCAGTTTCGGGACAGACGGGAGCGGGGAGCTGTTTTTT TRBJ2-2 TRBV27 - -
CAINVPGHNEQFF TGTGCCATCAACGTTCCGGGTCACAATGAGCAGTTCTTC TRBJ2-1 TRBV10-3 - -
CASSPRQGIYEQYF TGTGCCAGTAGTCCCCGACAGGGGATCTACGAGCAGTACTTC TRBJ2-7 TRBV19 TRBD1 -